This TCR beta chain was captured by sequencing in a study of cytomegalovirus exposure and HLA in healthy donors. Both 60 Vbeta primers and 13 Jbeta primers went into the PCR. Profiling relied on immunoSEQ multiplex PCR, and the TCRdb table lists in-frame clones only, not all of them. The data hold around 100,000 clones, with approximately 70% observed a single time. The sample holds a few counts of this clone. What it binds is not known. Study results and caveats: Analysis was carried out at a later point, and it linked a missense DCLRE1C variant to TCR beta V- and J-gene trimming. Researchers catalogued 160 or so TCR beta chains as cytomegalovirus-associated. It was reported that the classifier diagnosed cytomegalovirus status with high specificity and sensitivity in both the original and validation cohorts.

Germline values: CDR1 LNHDA, CDR2 SQIVND (reference sequence). Germline trimming cut 3 bases from V and 4 bases from J; bases unmatched to any gene: 10. The CDR3 runs to 17 residues. The J gene is TRBJ2-2, the V gene TRBV19; the match to TRBD2 covers 8 bases. Input material: PBMCs. The TCR was taken from a woman aged 45 to 65 in good health and CMV-seronegative. In DNA, the CDR3 is TGTGCCAGTAGTATCGCGACCGGGACTAGTCGCACCGGGGAGCTGTTTTTT. This gives the protein CASSIATGTSRTGELFF. The full variable domain, its missing parts supplied by reference TRBV19 and TRBJ2-2, is DGGITQSPKYLFRKEGQNVTLSCEQNLNHDAMYWYRQDPGQGLRLIYYSQIVNDFQKGDIAEGYSVSREKKESFPLTVTSAQKNPTAFYLCASSIATGTSRTGELFFGEGSRLTVL.